This TCR beta chain was profiled in a study of blood T cell repertoires in COVID-19. Study-level information: Samples came from the United States, Italy and Spain, spanning acute and convalescent COVID-19. From T cells, B-cell-depleted T cells, or PBMCs came the material, which was cDNA or gDNA.

This clone has more than one count but fewer than ten. The CDR3 has 13 residues. Germline V lookup: CDR1 SQVTM, CDR2 ANQGSEA. The V end was cut by 4 bases, the J end by 0 bases, with 10 bases between. Per the authors' pipeline: Estimates of nucleated cell counts were drawn from the amplification of reference gene primers. The data were produced by immunoSEQ multiplex PCR, yet TCRdb's version contains in-frame clones alone and is incomplete. V and J calls and clone size are those listed in that table; D and trimming were worked out from the DNA. Of roughly 160,000 clones detected, 88% appear once; the ten largest clones hold approximately 2.1%.

V is TRBV29-1 and J is TRBJ2-7, with TRBD1 as a possible D gene (5 bases). The sequencing sample was made of peripheral blood. The clonotype originates from a man in his fifties or sixties who had recovered from COVID-19. The CDR3 sequence: CSVVDSISYEQYF. The CDR3 coding sequence is TGCAGCGTTGTAGACAGTATCTCCTACGAGCAGTACTTC.